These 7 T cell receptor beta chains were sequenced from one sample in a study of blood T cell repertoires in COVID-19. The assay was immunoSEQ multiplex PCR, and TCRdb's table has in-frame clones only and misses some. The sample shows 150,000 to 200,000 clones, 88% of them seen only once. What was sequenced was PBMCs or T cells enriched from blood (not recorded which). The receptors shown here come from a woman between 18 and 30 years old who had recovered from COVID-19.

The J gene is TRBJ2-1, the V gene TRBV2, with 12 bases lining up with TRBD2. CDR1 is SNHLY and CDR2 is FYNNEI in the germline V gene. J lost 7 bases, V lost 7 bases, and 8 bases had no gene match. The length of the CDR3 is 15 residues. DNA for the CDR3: TGTGCCAGCATTCAGAGGACTAGCGGGATTAATGAGCAGTTCTTC. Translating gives CASIQRTSGINEQFF.

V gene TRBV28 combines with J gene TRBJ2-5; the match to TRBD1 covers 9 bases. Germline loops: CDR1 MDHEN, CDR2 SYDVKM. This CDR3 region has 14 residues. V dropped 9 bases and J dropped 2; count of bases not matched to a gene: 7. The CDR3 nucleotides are TGTGCCAGTTTGGGAGGGACAGGGCAAGAGACCCAGTACTTC. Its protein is CASLGGTGQETQYF.

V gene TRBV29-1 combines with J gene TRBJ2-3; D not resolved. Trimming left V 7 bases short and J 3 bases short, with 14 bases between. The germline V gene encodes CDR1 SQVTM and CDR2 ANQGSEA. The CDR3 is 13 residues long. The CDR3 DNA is TGCAGCGCCAGGCCCCCAAATACAGATACGCAGTATTTT. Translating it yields CSARPPNTDTQYF.

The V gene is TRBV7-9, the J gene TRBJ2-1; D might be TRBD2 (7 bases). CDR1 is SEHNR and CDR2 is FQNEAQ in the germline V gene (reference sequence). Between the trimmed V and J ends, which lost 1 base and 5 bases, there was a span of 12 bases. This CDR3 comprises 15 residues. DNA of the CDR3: TGTGCCAGCAGCTTAGGGCGGGGGCAGGACAATGAGCAGTTCTTC. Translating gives CASSLGRGQDNEQFF. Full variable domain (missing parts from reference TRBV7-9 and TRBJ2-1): DTGVSQNPRHKITKRGQNVTFRCDPISEHNRLYWYRQTLGQGPEFLTYFQNEAQLEKSRLLSDRFSAERPKGSFSTLEIQRTEQGDSAMYLCASSLGRGQDNEQFFGPGTRLTVL.

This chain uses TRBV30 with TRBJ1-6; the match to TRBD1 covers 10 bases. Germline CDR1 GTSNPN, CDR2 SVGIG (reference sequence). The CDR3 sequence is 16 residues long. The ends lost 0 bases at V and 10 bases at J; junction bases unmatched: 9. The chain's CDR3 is CAWSVLGDRGESPLHF. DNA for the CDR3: TGTGCCTGGAGTGTACTCGGGGACAGGGGCGAGTCACCCCTCCACTTT.

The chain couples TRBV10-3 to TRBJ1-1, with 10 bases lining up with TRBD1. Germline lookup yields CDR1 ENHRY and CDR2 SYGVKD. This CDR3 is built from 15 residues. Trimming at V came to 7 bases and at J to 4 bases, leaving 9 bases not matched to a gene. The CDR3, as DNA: TGTGCCATCACCCTGGGACAGGGGATGGGCACTGAAGCTTTCTTT. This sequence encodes CAITLGQGMGTEAFF.

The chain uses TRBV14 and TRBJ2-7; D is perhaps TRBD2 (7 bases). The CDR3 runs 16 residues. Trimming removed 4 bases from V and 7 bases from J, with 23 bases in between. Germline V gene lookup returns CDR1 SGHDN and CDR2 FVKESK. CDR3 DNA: TGTGCCAGCAGCCGCCTAGGGGCGGGGGCCGCGGAAGAGCAGTACTTC. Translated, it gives CASSRLGAGAAEEQYF.